This T cell receptor beta chain was sequenced in a study of blood T cell repertoires in COVID-19. Study-level background: Italy, Spain and the United States were the sources of the convalescent and acute COVID-19 samples. T cells, B-cell-depleted T cells, or PBMCs provided the cDNA or gDNA that served as material.

Original processing notes: Amplification from reference gene primers served as the basis for estimated nucleated cell counts. Assay used: immunoSEQ multiplex PCR; TCRdb lists only in-frame clones, some missing. V and J calls and clone size are given by that table; D and trimming were obtained from the DNA. In the table there are about 120,000 clones, 79% of which are singletons. The sample was peripheral blood. The origin of this receptor is a woman older than 75 with acute or convalescent COVID-19.

For the CDR3, the DNA is TGTGCCAGCAGCGAATGGGGCAGGGAACATCTTAACTATGGCTACACCTTC. Protein sequence: CASSEWGREHLNYGYTF. J is TRBJ1-2 and V is TRBV3-1 (or the pseudogene TRBV3-2); D is perhaps TRBD1 (5 bases). V was pared by 5 bases and J by 1 base, with 20 bases between. Germline V gene lookup returns CDR1 LGHDT and CDR2 YNNKEL (reference sequence). This CDR3 spans 17 amino acids.